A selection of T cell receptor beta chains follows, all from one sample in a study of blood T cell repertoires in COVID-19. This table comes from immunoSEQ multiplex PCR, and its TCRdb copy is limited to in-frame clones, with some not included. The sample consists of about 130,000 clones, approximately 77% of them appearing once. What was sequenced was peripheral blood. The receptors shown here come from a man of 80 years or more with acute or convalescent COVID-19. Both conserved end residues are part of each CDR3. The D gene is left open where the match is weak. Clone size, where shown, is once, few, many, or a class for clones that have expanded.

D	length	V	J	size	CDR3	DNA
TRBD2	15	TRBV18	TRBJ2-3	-	CASSRSGGPGDTQYF	TGTGCCAGCTCACGGAGCGGGGGGCCAGGAGATACGCAGTATTTT
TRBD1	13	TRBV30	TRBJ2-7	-	CACNRDSSYEQYF	TGTGCCTGTAACAGGGACAGCTCCTACGAGCAGTACTTC
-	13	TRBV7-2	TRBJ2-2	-	CASSWDRRGELFF	TGTGCCAGCAGTTGGGATCGGAGGGGGGAGCTGTTTTTT
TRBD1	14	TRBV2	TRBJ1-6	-	CASSVGQQNSPLHF	TGTGCCAGCAGTGTGGGACAGCAGAATTCACCCCTCCACTTT
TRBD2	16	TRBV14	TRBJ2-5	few	CASSQGKASGGETQYF	TGTGCCAGCAGCCAAGGAAAGGCTAGCGGGGGGGAGACCCAGTACTTC
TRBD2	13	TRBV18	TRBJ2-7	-	CASAGTSGGEQYF	TGTGCCAGCGCCGGGACTAGCGGTGGCGAGCAGTACTTC
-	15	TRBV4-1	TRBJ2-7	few	CASSQVGSLPGEQYF	TGCGCCAGCAGCCAAGTGGGCAGCCTCCCGGGGGAGCAGTACTTC
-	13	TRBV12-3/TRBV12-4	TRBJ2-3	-	CASKGEYSDTQYF	TGTGCCAGCAAGGGGGAGTATTCAGATACGCAGTATTTT
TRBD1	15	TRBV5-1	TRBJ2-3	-	CASSLARDRGDTQYF	TGCGCCAGCAGCTTGGCAAGGGACAGGGGAGATACGCAGTATTTT
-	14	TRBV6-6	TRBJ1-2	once	CASSSPGGHYGYTF	TGTGCCAGCAGTTCCCCGGGGGGCCACTATGGCTACACCTTC
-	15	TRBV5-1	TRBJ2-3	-	CASTPAGGSTDTQYF	TGCGCCAGCACCCCGGCTGGCGGTAGCACAGATACGCAGTATTTT
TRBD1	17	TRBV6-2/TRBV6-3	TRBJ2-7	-	CASSYIPGTGISYEQYF	TGTGCCAGCAGTTACATTCCCGGGACAGGCATATCCTACGAGCAGTACTTC